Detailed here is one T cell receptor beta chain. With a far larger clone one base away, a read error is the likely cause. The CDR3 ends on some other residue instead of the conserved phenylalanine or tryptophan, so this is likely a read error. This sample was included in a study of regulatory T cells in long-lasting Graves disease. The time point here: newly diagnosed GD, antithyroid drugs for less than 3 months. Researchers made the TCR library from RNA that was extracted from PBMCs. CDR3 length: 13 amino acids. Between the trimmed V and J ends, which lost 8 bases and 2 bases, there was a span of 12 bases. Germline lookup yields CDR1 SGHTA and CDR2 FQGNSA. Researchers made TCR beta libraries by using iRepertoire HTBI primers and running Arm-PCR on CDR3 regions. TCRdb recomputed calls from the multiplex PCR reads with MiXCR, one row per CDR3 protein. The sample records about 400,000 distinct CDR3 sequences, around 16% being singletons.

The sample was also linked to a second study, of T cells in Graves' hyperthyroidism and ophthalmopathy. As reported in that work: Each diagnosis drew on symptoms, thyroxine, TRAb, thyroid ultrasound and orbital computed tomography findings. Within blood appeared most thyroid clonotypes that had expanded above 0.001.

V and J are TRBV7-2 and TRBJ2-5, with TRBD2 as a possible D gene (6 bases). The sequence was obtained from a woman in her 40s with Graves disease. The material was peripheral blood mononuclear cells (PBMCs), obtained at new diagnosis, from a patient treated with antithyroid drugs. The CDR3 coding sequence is TGTGCCAGCGGGGGTCGGGGGCAAGAGACCCAGTACCTC. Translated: CASGGRGQETQYL.